These 5 T cell receptor beta chains originate from one sample sequenced in a study of CD8 T cells in ankylosing spondylitis. TCRdb independently ran MiXCR on the 5' RACE reads; one entry per CDR3 protein. The sample yields about 130,000 distinct CDR3 sequences, around 7% seen once. Sequencing was carried out using blood, either unsorted or a sorted T cell fraction (not recorded which). These receptors all stem from a male donor with ankylosing spondylitis or in good health (not recorded which).

In this sample, this clonotype turned up many times. This sequence joins TRBV29-1 and TRBJ2-5; no clear D gene. The CDR3 is 11 residues long. Trimming stripped 5 bases from V and 4 bases from J, with 8 bases between. CDR1 is SQVTM and CDR2 is ANQGSEA in the germline V gene. The CDR3 region is CSVLPGETQYF. The CDR3 DNA follows: TGCAGCGTTCTCCCGGGAGAGACCCAGTACTTC.

Ten or more counts support this clonotype. The chain employs TRBV4-1 and TRBJ2-3; 7 bases fit TRBD2. Germline-derived CDR1 and CDR2 are MGHRA and YSYEKL. J lost 1 base, V lost 4 bases, and 8 bases had no gene match. The CDR3 totals 16 residues. The CDR3 DNA reads as TGCGCCAGCAGCCCGAGTATCACTAGCGGCACAGATACGCAGTATTTT. Protein: CASSPSITSGTDTQYF.

This clonotype came up many times. This rearrangement joins TRBV6-5 to TRBJ1-1; D not certain. The CDR3 covers 13 residues. Germline V gene lookup returns CDR1 MNHEY and CDR2 SVGAGI. The V end was cut by 4 bases, the J end by 6 bases, with 12 bases between. The CDR3 sequence: CASSSDSTPEAFF. Written as DNA, the CDR3 is TGTGCCAGCAGTTCCGATTCTACCCCTGAAGCTTTCTTT.

This clonotype was recorded at least ten times. The chain carries TRBV9 and TRBJ2-3; D possibly corresponds to TRBD2 (6 bases). This CDR3 spans 16 amino acids. The germline V and J ends were trimmed by 0 bases and 0 bases, with 11 bases remaining between them. Germline loops: CDR1 SGDLS, CDR2 YYNGEE. The CDR3 sequence: CASSVEGGASTDTQYF. CDR3 DNA sequence: TGTGCCAGCAGCGTAGAAGGCGGGGCAAGCACAGATACGCAGTATTTT.

This clonotype was seen repeatedly, ten times or more. The chain recombines TRBV19 with TRBJ2-1; D is undetermined. The CDR3 has 13 residues. Per germline, CDR1 LNHDA and CDR2 SQIVND (reference sequence). The V end lost 4 bases, the J end lost 9 bases, and 13 bases lay between the germline ends. CDR3 region: CASSRQAPIEQFF. Written as DNA, the CDR3 is TGTGCCAGTAGTAGGCAGGCCCCTATTGAGCAGTTCTTC.